This is a list of T cell receptor beta chains from one sample in a study of cytomegalovirus exposure and HLA in healthy donors. Some clones are missing from TCRdb's copy, which holds only in-frame ones; the method was immunoSEQ multiplex PCR. The data show 180,000 or so clones, around nine tenths seen once. The sample was PBMCs. All receptors come from a man between 18 and 29 years old in good health and CMV-seropositive. The CDR3 runs from the conserved cysteine through the conserved F or W. A D gene is named only where the DNA matches it firmly. Only some rows state a clone size, as once, few, many or a class for expanded clones.

J | V | size | D | CDR3 | DNA
TRBJ1-3 | TRBV4-3 | NA | NA | CASSIDTGGMGNTIYF | TGCGCCAGCAGCATCGACACCGGGGGGATGGGAAACACCATATATTTT
TRBJ2-5 | TRBV7-9 | NA | TRBD1 | CASIPGTGVHPGETQYF | TGTGCCAGCATTCCAGGGACAGGGGTCCATCCAGGGGAGACCCAGTACTTC
TRBJ2-7 | TRBV28 | NA | TRBD2 | CASGTPGLVGEQYF | TGTGCCAGCGGGACACCGGGACTAGTTGGCGAGCAGTACTTC
TRBJ1-6 | TRBV7-2 | NA | NA | CASSLGGSLLALHF | TGTGCCAGCAGTTTGGGGGGGTCATTATTGGCACTCCACTTT
TRBJ1-4 | TRBV15 | NA | NA | CATSRDGSLTEPNEKLFF | TGTGCCACCAGCAGAGATGGGAGCCTGACGGAACCTAATGAAAAACTGTTTTTT
TRBJ1-4 | TRBV4-3 | once | TRBD1 | CASSRKDRGKLFF | TGCGCCAGCAGCCGGAAAGACAGGGGAAAACTGTTTTTT
TRBJ1-1 | TRBV4-2 | NA | NA | CASSQVAEAQGKDTEAFF | TGTGCCAGCAGCCAAGTAGCCGAGGCTCAGGGCAAGGACACTGAAGCTTTCTTT
TRBJ2-1 | TRBV18 | NA | NA | CASRPTGSSYNEQFF | TGTGCCAGTAGACCGACAGGTAGCTCCTACAATGAGCAGTTCTTC
TRBJ2-7 | TRBV15 | NA | NA | CATSRENLARRSEQYF | TGTGCCACCAGCAGAGAAAATCTAGCGAGGAGGTCCGAGCAGTACTTC
TRBJ2-7 | TRBV11-2 | NA | TRBD1 | CASSWTGVYEQYF | TGTGCCAGCAGCTGGACAGGGGTATACGAGCAGTACTTC
TRBJ2-7 | TRBV5-1 | NA | NA | CASSLAPESVEQYF | TGCGCCAGCAGCTTGGCCCCGGAGTCGGTAGAGCAGTACTTC
TRBJ1-2 | TRBV19 | NA | TRBD1 | CASSFLTGGNGYTF | TGTGCCAGTAGTTTCCTGACAGGGGGCAATGGCTACACCTTC
TRBJ2-2 | TRBV25-1 | NA | NA | CASSNQGRTGELFF | TGTGCCAGCAGTAATCAGGGGCGAACCGGGGAGCTGTTTTTT
TRBJ2-1 | TRBV29-1 | NA | TRBD2 | CSTLSEAGGGNEQFF | TGCAGCACCTTGAGTGAGGCGGGAGGGGGCAATGAGCAGTTCTTC
TRBJ1-2 | TRBV7-9 | few | NA | CASSLVSYGYTF | TGTGCCAGCAGCTTAGTGAGCTATGGCTACACCTTC
TRBJ2-3 | TRBV5-4 | NA | NA | CASSLPSDQSTDTQYF | TGTGCCAGCAGCTTGCCCTCAGATCAGAGCACAGATACGCAGTATTTT
TRBJ1-1 | TRBV6-1 | NA | NA | CASSRDGSSVEAFF | TGTGCCAGCAGCAGAGATGGGAGCTCTGTCGAAGCTTTCTTT
TRBJ2-7 | TRBV2 | NA | TRBD2 | CATGRGNMVYEQYF | TGTGCCACCGGGAGGGGTAATATGGTCTACGAGCAGTACTTC
TRBJ1-2 | TRBV30 | NA | TRBD1 | CARLKPGQCGYTF | TGTGCCCGTTTAAAACCGGGACAGTGTGGCTACACCTTC
TRBJ2-1 | TRBV5-6 | many | NA | CASSYTPNEQFF | TGTGCCAGCAGCTATACTCCCAATGAGCAGTTCTTC
TRBJ2-3 | TRBV18 | NA | TRBD2 | CASSTLAGQGDTQYF | TGTGCCAGCTCAACACTAGCGGGCCAGGGGGATACGCAGTATTTT
TRBJ2-6 | TRBV19 | NA | NA | CASSIEGSGANVLTF | TGTGCCAGTAGTATTGAGGGTTCTGGGGCCAACGTCCTGACTTTC
TRBJ2-5 | TRBV5-4 | NA | TRBD2 | CASSKMPREGRETQYF | TGTGCCAGCAGCAAGATGCCCCGGGAGGGGAGGGAGACCCAGTACTTC
TRBJ2-3 | TRBV27 | NA | NA | CASSFGIPSSTDTQYF | TGTGCCAGCAGTTTCGGGATACCCTCTAGCACAGATACGCAGTATTTT
TRBJ2-3 | TRBV4-1 | once | TRBD2 | CASSLGLAGTDTQYF | TGCGCCAGCAGCCTCGGACTAGCGGGAACAGATACGCAGTATTTT
TRBJ1-2 | TRBV28 | NA | NA | CASSLRGTLASLGYTF | TGTGCCAGCAGCCTTAGGGGGACCCTTGCTTCATTAGGCTACACCTTC
TRBJ2-5 | TRBV27 | NA | TRBD2 | CASSLATSGLETQYF | TGTGCCAGCAGTCTAGCGACTAGCGGACTAGAGACCCAGTACTTC
TRBJ2-7 | TRBV28 | NA | TRBD2 | CASSSTGLANEQYF | TGTGCCAGCAGTTCCACGGGACTAGCCAACGAGCAGTACTTC
TRBJ2-5 | TRBV2 | NA | TRBD1 | CASRDTGVTQYF | TGTGCCAGCAGGGATACAGGGGTGACCCAGTACTTC
TRBJ1-2 | TRBV5-6 | NA | NA | CASSLLTLDYEGGYTF | TGTGCCAGCAGCTTGCTAACTTTAGACTATGAAGGTGGCTACACCTTC
TRBJ2-2 | TRBV18 | NA | NA | CASSPRGYTGELFF | TGTGCCAGCTCACCCAGGGGATACACCGGGGAGCTGTTTTTT
TRBJ2-7 | TRBV5-6 | NA | NA | CASSAGATYEQYF | TGTGCCAGCAGCGCGGGGGCCACCTACGAGCAGTACTTC